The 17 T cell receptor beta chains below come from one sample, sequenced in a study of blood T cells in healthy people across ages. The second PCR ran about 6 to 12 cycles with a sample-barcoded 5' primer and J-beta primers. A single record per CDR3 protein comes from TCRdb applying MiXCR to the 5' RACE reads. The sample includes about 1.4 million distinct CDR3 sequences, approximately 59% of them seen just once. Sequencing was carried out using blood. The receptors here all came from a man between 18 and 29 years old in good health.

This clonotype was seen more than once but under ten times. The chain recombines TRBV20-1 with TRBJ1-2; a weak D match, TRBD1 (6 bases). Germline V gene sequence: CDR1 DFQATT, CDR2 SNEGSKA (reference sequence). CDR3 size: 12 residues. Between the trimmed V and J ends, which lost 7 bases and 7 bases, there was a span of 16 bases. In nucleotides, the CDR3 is TGCAGTGGCAAATGGGGGGGCAGTGGCTACACCTTC. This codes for CSGKWGGSGYTF.

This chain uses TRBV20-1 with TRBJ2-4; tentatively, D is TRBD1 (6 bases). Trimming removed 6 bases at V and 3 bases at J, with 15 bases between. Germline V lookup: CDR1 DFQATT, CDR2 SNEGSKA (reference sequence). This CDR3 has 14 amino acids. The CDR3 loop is CSAPQGIVKNIQYF. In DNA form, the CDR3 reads TGCAGTGCCCCCCAGGGGATCGTCAAAAACATTCAGTACTTC.

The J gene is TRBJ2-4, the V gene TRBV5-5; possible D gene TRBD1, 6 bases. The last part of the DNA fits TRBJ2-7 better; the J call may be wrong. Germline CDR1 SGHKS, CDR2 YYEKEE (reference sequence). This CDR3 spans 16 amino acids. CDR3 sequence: CASSLALGQLSYEQYF. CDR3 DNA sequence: TGTGCCAGCAGCTTGGCTTTAGGACAGCTTTCCTACGAGCAGTACTTC.

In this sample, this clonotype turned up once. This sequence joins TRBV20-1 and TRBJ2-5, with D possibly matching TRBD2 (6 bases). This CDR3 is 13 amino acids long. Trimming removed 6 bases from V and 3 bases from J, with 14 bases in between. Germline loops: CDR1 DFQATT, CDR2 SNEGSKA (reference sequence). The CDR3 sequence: CSAGLAYKETQYF. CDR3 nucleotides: TGCAGTGCAGGTCTAGCGTACAAAGAGACCCAGTACTTC.

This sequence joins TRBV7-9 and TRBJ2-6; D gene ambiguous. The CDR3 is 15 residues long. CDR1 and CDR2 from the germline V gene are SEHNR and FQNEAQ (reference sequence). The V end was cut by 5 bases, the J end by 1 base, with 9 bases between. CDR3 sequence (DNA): TGTGCCAGCAGCCTGACACGATCTGGGGCCAACGTCCTGACTTTC. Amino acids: CASSLTRSGANVLTF. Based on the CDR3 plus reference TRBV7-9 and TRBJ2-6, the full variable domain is DTGVSQNPRHKITKRGQNVTFRCDPISEHNRLYWYRQTLGQGPEFLTYFQNEAQLEKSRLLSDRFSAERPKGSFSTLEIQRTEQGDSAMYLCASSLTRSGANVLTFGAGSRLTVL.

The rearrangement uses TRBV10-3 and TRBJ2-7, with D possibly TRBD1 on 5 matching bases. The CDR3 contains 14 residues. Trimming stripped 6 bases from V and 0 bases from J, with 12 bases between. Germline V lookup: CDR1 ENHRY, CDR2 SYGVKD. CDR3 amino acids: CAIRGAGYSYEQYF. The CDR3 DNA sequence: TGTGCCATCAGAGGTGCAGGGTACTCCTACGAGCAGTACTTC.

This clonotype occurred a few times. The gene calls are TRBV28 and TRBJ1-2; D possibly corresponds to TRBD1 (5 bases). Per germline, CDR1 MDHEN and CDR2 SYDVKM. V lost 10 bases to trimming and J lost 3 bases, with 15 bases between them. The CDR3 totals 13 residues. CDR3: CATGRAGYYGYTF. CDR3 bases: TGTGCCACCGGCAGGGCCGGTTACTATGGCTACACCTTC.

The CDR3 is CASRRTGGPHNEQFF. The CDR3 DNA is TGTGCCAGCAGGCGAACGGGGGGACCTCACAATGAGCAGTTCTTC. The chain is built from TRBV7-2 and TRBJ2-1, with 7 bases aligning to TRBD2. With V trimmed by 6 bases and J by 5 bases, 10 bases remained unmatched. Per the germline V gene, CDR1 is SGHTA and CDR2 is FQGNSA. The length of the CDR3 is 15 residues.

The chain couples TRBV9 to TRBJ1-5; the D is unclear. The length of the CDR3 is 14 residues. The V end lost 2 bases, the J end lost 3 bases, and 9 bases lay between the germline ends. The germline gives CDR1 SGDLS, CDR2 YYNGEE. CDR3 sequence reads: CASSVDGTNQPQHF. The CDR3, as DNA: TGTGCCAGCAGCGTGGACGGAACCAATCAGCCCCAGCATTTT.

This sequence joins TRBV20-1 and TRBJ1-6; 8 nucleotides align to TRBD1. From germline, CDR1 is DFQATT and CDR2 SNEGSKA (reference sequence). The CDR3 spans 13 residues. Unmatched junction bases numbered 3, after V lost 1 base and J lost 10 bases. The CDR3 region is CSARVTGESPLHF. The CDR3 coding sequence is TGCAGTGCTAGAGTGACAGGGGAGTCACCCCTCCACTTT.

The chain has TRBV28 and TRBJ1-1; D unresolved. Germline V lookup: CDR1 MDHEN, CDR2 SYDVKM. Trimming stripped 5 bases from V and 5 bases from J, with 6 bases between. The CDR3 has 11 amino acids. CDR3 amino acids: CASSVFTEAFF. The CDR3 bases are TGTGCCAGCAGTGTTTTTACTGAAGCTTTCTTT. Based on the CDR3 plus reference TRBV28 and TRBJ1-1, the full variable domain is DVKVTQSSRYLVKRTGEKVFLECVQDMDHENMFWYRQDPGLGLRLIYFSYDVKMKEKGDIPEGYSVSREKKERFSLILESASTNQTSMYLCASSVFTEAFFGQGTRLTVV.

CDR3 bases: TGTGCCATCGGGGGCCCTGCGGGTAATACCGGGGAGCTGTTTTTT. The encoded protein is CAIGGPAGNTGELFF. The chain links TRBV10-3 to TRBJ2-2, with D possibly matching TRBD1 (6 bases). CDR1 is ENHRY, CDR2 SYGVKD, per germline. With 8 bases removed from V and 5 bases from J, the gap between germline ends came to 18 bases. This CDR3 spans 15 amino acids.

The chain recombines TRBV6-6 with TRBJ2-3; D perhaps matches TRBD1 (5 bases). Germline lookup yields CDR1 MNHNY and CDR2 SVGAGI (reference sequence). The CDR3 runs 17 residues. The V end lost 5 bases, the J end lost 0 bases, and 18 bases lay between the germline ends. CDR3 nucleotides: TGTGCCAGCAGTCGGACATCCCCCTATTACAGCACAGATACGCAGTATTTT. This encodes CASSRTSPYYSTDTQYF.

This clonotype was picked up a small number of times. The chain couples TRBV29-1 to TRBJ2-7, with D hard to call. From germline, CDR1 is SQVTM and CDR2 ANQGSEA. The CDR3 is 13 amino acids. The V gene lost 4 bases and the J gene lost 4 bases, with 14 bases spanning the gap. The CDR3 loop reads CSVVGVGAYEQYF. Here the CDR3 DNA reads TGCAGCGTTGTAGGCGTAGGAGCTTACGAGCAGTACTTC.

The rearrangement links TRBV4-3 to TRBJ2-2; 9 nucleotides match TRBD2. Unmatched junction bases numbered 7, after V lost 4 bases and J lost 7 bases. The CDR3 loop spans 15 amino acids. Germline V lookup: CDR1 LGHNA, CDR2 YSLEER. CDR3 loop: CASSLIAGAGGELFF. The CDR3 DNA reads TGCGCCAGCAGCCTCATAGCGGGGGCGGGCGGGGAGCTGTTTTTT.

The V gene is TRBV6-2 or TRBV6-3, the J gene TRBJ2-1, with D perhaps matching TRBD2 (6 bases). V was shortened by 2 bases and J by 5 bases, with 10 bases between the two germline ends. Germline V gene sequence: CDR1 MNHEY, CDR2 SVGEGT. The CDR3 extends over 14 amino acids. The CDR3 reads CASSYAGPDNEQFF. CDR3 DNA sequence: TGTGCCAGCAGTTACGCGGGACCAGACAATGAGCAGTTCTTC.

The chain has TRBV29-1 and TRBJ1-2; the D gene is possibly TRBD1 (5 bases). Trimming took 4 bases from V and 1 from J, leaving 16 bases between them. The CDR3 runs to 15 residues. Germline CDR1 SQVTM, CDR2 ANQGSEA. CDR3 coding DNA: TGCAGCGTTGGCCCCCGGGGCCTCGTTAACTATGGCTACACCTTC. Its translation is CSVGPRGLVNYGYTF.